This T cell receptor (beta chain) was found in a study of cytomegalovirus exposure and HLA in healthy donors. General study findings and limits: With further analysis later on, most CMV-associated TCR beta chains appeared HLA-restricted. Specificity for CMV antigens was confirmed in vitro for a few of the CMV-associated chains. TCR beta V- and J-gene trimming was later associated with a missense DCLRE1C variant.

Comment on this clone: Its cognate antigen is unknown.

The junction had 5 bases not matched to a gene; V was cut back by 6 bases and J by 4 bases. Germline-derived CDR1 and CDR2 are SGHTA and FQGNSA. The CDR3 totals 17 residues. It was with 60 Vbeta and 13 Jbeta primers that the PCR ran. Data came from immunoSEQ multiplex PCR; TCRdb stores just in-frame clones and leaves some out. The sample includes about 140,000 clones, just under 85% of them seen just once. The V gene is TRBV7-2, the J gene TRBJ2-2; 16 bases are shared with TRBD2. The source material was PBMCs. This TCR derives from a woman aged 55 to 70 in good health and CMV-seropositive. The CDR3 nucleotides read TGTGCCAGCAGGACCGGGACTAGCGGGAGGGGCACCGGGGAGCTGTTTTTT. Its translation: CASRTGTSGRGTGELFF.